These T cell receptor beta chains were read from a single sample in a study of OX40 agonist ivuxolimab in advanced cancers. Using immunoSEQ multiplex PCR, the repertoire was profiled, and TCRdb retains in-frame clones only, with some absent. The sample consists of 70,000 to 90,000 clones, roughly 80% of them appearing once. Source: CD4+ or CD8+ T cells sorted from blood, taken in a trial of the OX40 agonist ivuxolimab. These receptors all stem from an adult with an advanced solid tumor such as melanoma, head and neck, liver or kidney cancer. The CDR3 runs from the conserved cysteine through the conserved F or W. D genes are given only for firm matches. Rows give clone size only sometimes, using once, few, many, or a class for an expanded clone.

CDR3aa,CDR3nt,j_gene,abundance,d_gene,v_gene,len
CASSALGNYEQYF,TGTGCCAGCAGCGCACTCGGGAACTACGAGCAGTACTTC,TRBJ2-7,.,.,TRBV9,13
CASGNRGLSLSGANVLTF,TGTGCCAGCGGAAACAGGGGACTTAGCCTCTCTGGGGCCAACGTCCTGACTTTC,TRBJ2-6,.,.,TRBV21-1,18
CASSLGQDDYGYTF,TGTGCCAGCAGCTTGGGGCAGGATGACTATGGCTACACCTTC,TRBJ1-2,.,.,TRBV5-5,14
CASSLLAGEDTQYF,TGCGCCAGCAGCTTGCTAGCGGGTGAAGATACGCAGTATTTT,TRBJ2-3,.,TRBD2,TRBV5-1,14
CASSQAGGSGRRDEQYF,TGTGCCAGCAGCCAAGCGGGGGGAAGCGGGAGAAGAGACGAGCAGTACTTC,TRBJ2-7,.,TRBD2,TRBV5-4,17
CASSQAVTVLNTEAFF,TGTGCCAGCAGCCAAGCCGTGACAGTCTTGAACACTGAAGCTTTCTTT,TRBJ1-1,.,.,TRBV4-1,16
CASSETGGYNEQFF,TGTGCCAGCAGTGAAACAGGGGGCTACAATGAGCAGTTCTTC,TRBJ2-1,.,TRBD1,TRBV2,14
CASSTTRTGGDEQYF,TGCGCCAGCAGCACAACACGGACAGGGGGTGACGAGCAGTACTTC,TRBJ2-7,.,TRBD1,TRBV5-1,15
CASSDWGLGTEAFF,TGTGCCAGCAGTGATTGGGGTTTGGGCACTGAAGCTTTCTTT,TRBJ1-1,.,.,TRBV6-1,14
CAYRTGTYNEQFF,TGTGCCTACAGGACAGGGACCTACAATGAGCAGTTCTTC,TRBJ2-1,.,TRBD1,TRBV6-1,13
CASSLPAWGRAEDTQYF,TGTGCCAGCAGCTTACCGGCTTGGGGGAGGGCCGAGGATACGCAGTATTTT,TRBJ2-3,.,TRBD2,TRBV7-3,17
CASSLASRGAYNSPLHF,TGTGCCAGCAGCTTGGCTTCCCGGGGCGCCTATAATTCACCCCTCCACTTT,TRBJ1-6,.,.,TRBV5-6,17
CASSLSEGAIEQFF,TGTGCCAGCAGCCTCTCGGAGGGGGCAATTGAGCAGTTCTTC,TRBJ2-1,once,.,TRBV7-2,14
CASTRVIELYSNQPQHF,TGTGCCAGCACCAGGGTTATCGAGCTGTATAGCAATCAGCCCCAGCATTTT,TRBJ1-5,.,.,TRBV28,17
CASSLISGELFF,TGTGCCAGCAGTTTAATCTCCGGGGAGCTGTTTTTT,TRBJ2-2,.,.,TRBV28,12
CASSDSARHTDTQYF,TGTGCCAGCAGTGACTCGGCACGGCACACAGATACGCAGTATTTT,TRBJ2-3,.,.,TRBV6-4,15
CASSDLGALNTEAFF,TGTGCCAGCAGTGATTTAGGGGCTTTGAACACTGAAGCTTTCTTT,TRBJ1-1,.,.,TRBV2,15
CASSFSWDTNYGYTF,TGTGCCAGCAGCTTCTCCTGGGACACGAACTATGGCTACACCTTC,TRBJ1-2,.,.,TRBV11-2,15
CASSPDSLYNEQFF,TGTGCCAGCAGCCCCGACTCGCTATACAATGAGCAGTTCTTC,TRBJ2-1,.,.,TRBV7-3,14
CASSAVDQNSPPHF,TGTGCCAGCAGCGCGGTGGATCAGAATTCACCCCCCCACTTT,TRBJ1-6,.,.,TRBV2,14
CASRPGQGTPYEQYF,TGTGCCAGCAGACCGGGACAAGGGACCCCCTACGAGCAGTACTTC,TRBJ2-7,.,.,TRBV6-1,15
CASSLRRHSNEQFF,TGTGCCAGCAGCTTAAGGCGGCACAGCAATGAGCAGTTCTTC,TRBJ2-1,.,.,TRBV7-3,14
CASSPRHREEKLFF,TGCGCCAGCAGCCCCCGTCACCGAGAAGAAAAACTGTTTTTT,TRBJ1-4,.,.,TRBV4-3,14
CSVDNFREINEQFF,TGCAGCGTCGACAATTTTCGAGAAATCAATGAGCAGTTCTTC,TRBJ2-1,.,.,TRBV29-1,14
CAWSAGGNTIYF,TGTGCCTGGAGCGCGGGTGGAAACACCATATATTTT,TRBJ1-3,.,.,TRBV30,12
CASSAEDAYEQYF,TGTGCCAGCAGCGCCGAGGACGCCTACGAGCAGTACTTC,TRBJ2-7,.,.,TRBV7-9,13
CASSNRGAINQPQHF,TGTGCCAGTAGTAACAGGGGTGCGATCAATCAGCCCCAGCATTTT,TRBJ1-5,.,TRBD1,TRBV19,15
CASSLGTNQETQYF,TGCGCCAGCAGCTTAGGGACTAACCAAGAGACCCAGTACTTC,TRBJ2-5,few,TRBD2,TRBV5-1,14
CASSLAGGQPQHF,TGTGCCAGCAGCTTGGCAGGGGGACAGCCCCAGCATTTT,TRBJ1-5,.,TRBD1,TRBV13,13
CASSFSGGALNEQFF,TGCGCCAGCAGCTTCAGCGGGGGGGCGTTGAATGAGCAGTTCTTC,TRBJ2-1,once,TRBD2,TRBV5-1,15
CASSPWDRGVFGYTF,TGTGCCAGCAGTCCCTGGGACAGGGGAGTCTTCGGCTACACCTTC,TRBJ1-2,.,TRBD1,TRBV6-5,15
CASSSGQRQSNQPQHF,TGCGCCAGCAGCTCCGGACAGCGGCAGAGCAATCAGCCCCAGCATTTT,TRBJ1-5,.,.,TRBV4-1,16
CASSVGTSGLIYTGELFF,TGTGCCAGCAGCGTTGGGACTAGCGGATTAATTTACACCGGGGAGCTGTTTTTT,TRBJ2-2,.,TRBD2,TRBV9,18
CATYRDEQYF,TGTGCCACCTACAGGGACGAGCAGTACTTC,TRBJ2-7,.,.,TRBV6-6,10
CASSELGSYEQYF,TGTGCCAGCAGTGAATTGGGCAGCTACGAGCAGTACTTC,TRBJ2-7,.,.,TRBV25-1,13
CASSGMGGTRPGQPQHF,TGTGCCAGCAGTGGGATGGGGGGGACTCGGCCAGGTCAGCCCCAGCATTTT,TRBJ1-5,.,.,TRBV6-1,17
CASSVDLYGYTF,TGTGCCAGCAGTGTGGATCTCTATGGCTACACCTTC,TRBJ1-2,.,.,TRBV6-1,12
CASSPPGLTRETQYF,TGTGCCAGCTCACCACCGGGACTTACGCGGGAGACCCAGTACTTC,TRBJ2-5,.,.,TRBV18,15
CASSSLPLDAYNEQFF,TGTGCCAGCAGCAGCCTCCCTCTGGACGCCTACAATGAGCAGTTCTTC,TRBJ2-1,.,.,TRBV21-1,16
CASSLVAPDTDTQYF,TGCGCCAGCAGCTTGGTAGCGCCAGACACAGATACGCAGTATTTT,TRBJ2-3,.,.,TRBV5-1,15
CASSRGRPTYEQYF,TGTGCCAGCAGCCGCGGGAGACCTACCTACGAGCAGTACTTC,TRBJ2-7,.,TRBD2,TRBV7-3,14
CASSVGLAGRVETQYF,TGTGCCAGCAGCGTAGGGTTGGCAGGGAGGGTAGAGACCCAGTACTTC,TRBJ2-5,.,TRBD2,TRBV9,16
CASSKNRDWMETQYF,TGTGCCAGCAGTAAAAACAGGGATTGGATGGAGACCCAGTACTTC,TRBJ2-5,.,.,TRBV6-1,15
CASSLWDYPNEQFF,TGTGCCAGCAGCTTGTGGGACTACCCGAATGAGCAGTTCTTC,TRBJ2-1,.,TRBD2,TRBV7-8,14
CASSYWTSGNNEQFF,TGTGCCAGCAGTTACTGGACTAGCGGCAACAATGAGCAGTTCTTC,TRBJ2-1,.,TRBD2,TRBV6-5,15
CASSLIPGADSPLHF,TGCGCCAGCAGCTTGATTCCGGGGGCAGATTCACCCCTCCACTTT,TRBJ1-6,.,.,TRBV5-1,15
CASSGRTGGGSYEQYF,TGTGCCAGCAGCGGACGGACAGGGGGAGGTTCCTACGAGCAGTACTTC,TRBJ2-7,.,TRBD1,TRBV5-5,16
CASRGRAEGYTF,TGTGCCAGTAGGGGCAGGGCGGAAGGCTACACCTTC,TRBJ1-2,once,.,TRBV19,12
CASSALGQGVNEKLFF,TGTGCCAGCAGTGCCCTGGGACAGGGCGTTAATGAAAAACTGTTTTTT,TRBJ1-4,.,TRBD1,TRBV25-1,16
CASSSSSNTDTQYF,TGTGCCAGCAGCTCTTCGTCCAATACGGATACGCAGTATTTT,TRBJ2-3,.,.,TRBV5-4,14
CASSLGEKLFF,TGTGCCAGTAGTCTCGGCGAAAAACTGTTTTTT,TRBJ1-4,few,.,TRBV19,11
CASSQSPGQTYYEQYF,TGTGCCAGCAGCCAGTCACCGGGACAGACCTACTACGAGCAGTACTTC,TRBJ2-7,.,TRBD1,TRBV14,16
CATRPSGGRWEKLFF,TGTGCCACTCGCCCCTCCGGGGGGCGTTGGGAAAAACTGTTTTTT,TRBJ1-4,.,.,TRBV19,15
CASRICRGAVF,TGTGCCAGCAGAATCTGTCGGGGAGCTGTTTTT,TRBJ2-2,.,.,TRBV6-5,11
CSESTQDFPEAFF,TGCAGCGAAAGTACACAGGATTTCCCTGAAGCTTTCTTT,TRBJ1-1,.,.,TRBV29-1,13
CASSVLAGGRYTGELFF,TGTGCCAGCAGCGTCTTAGCGGGGGGGCGGTACACCGGGGAGCTGTTTTTT,TRBJ2-2,.,TRBD2,TRBV9,17
CASNALGGNTEAFF,TGTGCCAGCAACGCCTTAGGGGGTAATACTGAAGCTTTCTTT,TRBJ1-1,once,.,TRBV2,14